Listed below are T cell receptor beta chains from one sample, sequenced in a study of blood T cell repertoires in COVID-19. The method was immunoSEQ multiplex PCR; TCRdb's version includes in-frame clones alone and lacks a portion of them. Seen here are fewer than 250,000 clones, roughly 80% observed once, and the top ten hold 6% to 9.5%. The sequencing sample was made of peripheral blood. The receptors here all came from a woman aged 45-59 years with acute or convalescent COVID-19. CDR3s include the opening cysteine and the closing phenylalanine or tryptophan. D genes are given only for firm matches. Not every row has a clone size; where given, it reads once, few, many or a size class.

j_gene,abundance,d_gene,v_gene,CDR3nt,CDR3aa
TRBJ1-1,few,-,TRBV14,TGTGCCAGCAGCCATTCCGCGCGGGGGAACACTGAAGCTTTCTTT,CASSHSARGNTEAFF
TRBJ2-1,-,-,TRBV5-1,TGCGCCAGCAGCGCGGGGTCGACGCGGGGTGAGCAGTTCTTC,CASSAGSTRGEQFF
TRBJ2-3,-,TRBD2,TRBV18,TGTGCCAGCTCACCGTTCACGAGCGGGAGACTCACAGATACGCAGTATTTT,CASSPFTSGRLTDTQYF
TRBJ2-1,-,TRBD2,TRBV4-2,TGTGCCAGCTCGGAAAGCGGGACTAGCGGGGCTCATGAGCAGTTCTTC,CASSESGTSGAHEQFF
TRBJ1-1,-,-,TRBV21-1,TGTGCCAGCAGCAAACGTTGCGGCAACACTGAAGCTTTCTTT,CASSKRCGNTEAFF
TRBJ2-2,-,-,TRBV7-9,TGTGCCAGCAGCTTAGGTGGAGGGGAACCAACCGGGGAGCTGTTTTTT,CASSLGGGEPTGELFF
TRBJ1-6,-,-,TRBV2,TGTGCCAGCACTAAGCGCGTGCAGGGTCCCTCACCCCTCCACTTT,CASTKRVQGPSPLHF
TRBJ1-2,once,-,TRBV20-1,TGCAGTGCTCCTCTAAACTATGGCTACACCTTC,CSAPLNYGYTF
TRBJ2-1,-,-,TRBV7-2,TGTGCCAGCAGCCCGGAAAGGAGTAGCACCTTCCCATGGGAGCAGTTCTTC,CASSPERSSTFPWEQFF
TRBJ2-3,-,-,TRBV4-1,TGCGCCAGCAGCCAAGCGGGAGTGAGAGATACGCAGTATTTT,CASSQAGVRDTQYF
TRBJ2-7,-,-,TRBV18,TGTGCCAGCTCACCAAACAGTACCTACGAGCAGTACTTC,CASSPNSTYEQYF
TRBJ2-1,-,-,TRBV5-1,TGCGCCAGCAGCTTAAACAGGGAGCTATACAATGAGCAGTTCTTC,CASSLNRELYNEQFF
TRBJ2-7,-,-,TRBV5-1,TGCGCCAGCAGCGCGGACTATACCGAGCAGTACTTC,CASSADYTEQYF
TRBJ2-3,-,-,TRBV7-2,TGTGCCAGCAGCTTACTTATCACTAATACGCAGTATTTT,CASSLLITNTQYF
TRBJ1-1,-,TRBD1,TRBV10-3,TGTGCCATCAGCTCGACAGGGGGGGACACTGAAGCTTTCTTT,CAISSTGGDTEAFF
TRBJ2-7,once,-,TRBV28,TGTGCCAGCAACCTCGGGCAGGGGACCTACGAGCAGTACTTC,CASNLGQGTYEQYF
TRBJ2-1,-,TRBD2,TRBV6-5,TGTGCCACCCGCGGGAGCGGGAGGGCCTACAATGAGCAGTTCTTC,CATRGSGRAYNEQFF
TRBJ1-5,-,-,TRBV19,TGTGCCAGTAGCAAACCGGACATTCAAGCCCAGCCCCAGCATTTT,CASSKPDIQAQPQHF
TRBJ2-7,-,TRBD2,TRBV19,TGTGCCAGTACCTCGGGGGGGTTAGGAGCGGGATCCTCCTACGAGCAGTACTTC,CASTSGGLGAGSSYEQYF
TRBJ1-1,-,TRBD1,TRBV7-2,TGTGCCAGCAGCTTCCGGGACAGAATTAACACTGAAGCTTTCTTT,CASSFRDRINTEAFF
TRBJ2-7,-,TRBD1,TRBV6-5,TGTGCCAGCAGACTTTACGTGGGACAGTCCTACGAGCAGTACTTC,CASRLYVGQSYEQYF
TRBJ2-4,-,-,TRBV5-6,TGTGCCAGCAGCTTCGAAAACATTCAGTACTTC,CASSFENIQYF
TRBJ1-1,few,-,TRBV6-2/TRBV6-3,TGTGCCAGCAGTTACGCTCAGGGGAACACTGAAGCTTTCTTT,CASSYAQGNTEAFF
TRBJ2-5,-,-,TRBV28,TGTGCCAGCAGTCGTCCCAGGGAAGAGACCCAGTACTTC,CASSRPREETQYF
TRBJ2-3,-,TRBD2,TRBV4-1,TGCGCCAGCAGCCGCATTGGGACTAGAGCCCCAGATACGCAGTATTTT,CASSRIGTRAPDTQYF
TRBJ1-2,-,-,TRBV5-5,TGTGCCAGCAGCTTAGGGACATACGGCTACACCTTC,CASSLGTYGYTF
TRBJ2-7,-,-,TRBV5-5,TGTGCCAGCAGCCGGAGCGGATTCTACGAGCAGTACTTC,CASSRSGFYEQYF
TRBJ1-4,-,TRBD1,TRBV5-1,TGCGCCAGCAGCGAAGGGACAGGGGGAGGTGAAAAACTGTTTTTT,CASSEGTGGGEKLFF
TRBJ2-5,-,-,TRBV1,TGCACCAGCAGCCAATGGAGGCCGGGAGAATGGGAGACCCAGTACTTC,CTSSQWRPGEWETQYF
TRBJ2-3,-,TRBD2,TRBV6-6,TGTGCCAGCAGTTACAGAACTAGCGGGTACACAGATACGCAGTATTTT,CASSYRTSGYTDTQYF
TRBJ1-6,-,-,TRBV6-5,TGTGCCAGCAGTTTGACAGCTAGCGATAATTCACCCCTCCACTTT,CASSLTASDNSPLHF
TRBJ2-2,-,TRBD1,TRBV7-9,TGTGCCAGCAGCGAGACAGGGGGTGACACCGGGGAGCTGTTTTTT,CASSETGGDTGELFF
TRBJ1-2,-,TRBD1,TRBV27,TGTGCCAGCAGTCTAACAGGGGACTATGGCTACACCTTC,CASSLTGDYGYTF
TRBJ2-7,once,-,TRBV30,TGTGCCTGGACTCGGACACGTTCTGGCGAGCAGTACTTC,CAWTRTRSGEQYF
TRBJ2-7,few,-,TRBV6-1,TGTGCCAGCAGTGAAGCATGGACACACCTACGAGAGCAGTACTTC,CASSEAWTHLREQYF
TRBJ1-2,-,TRBD1,TRBV3-1/TRBV3-2,TGTGCCAGCAGCCAAACATTTGAGGGCAGGGGGCTCTATGGCTACACCTTC,CASSQTFEGRGLYGYTF
TRBJ2-7,-,-,TRBV6-5,TGTGCCAGCTCCCCCCCTAGAACTTACGAGCAGTACTTC,CASSPPRTYEQYF
TRBJ2-7,-,TRBD1,TRBV28,TGTGCCAGCAGGGGACAGGAAAGACAGCAGTACTTC,CASRGQERQQYF
TRBJ1-3,few,-,TRBV9,TGTGCCAGCAGCGCCTTTGGAAACACCATATATTTT,CASSAFGNTIYF
TRBJ2-5,once,TRBD2,TRBV24-1,TGTGCCACCAGTGACAGGACTAGCCTAGGAGAGACCCAGTACTTC,CATSDRTSLGETQYF
TRBJ1-1,-,TRBD1,TRBV7-8,TGTGCCAGCAGCTTACCGGGACAGCTGAACACTGAAGCTTTCTTT,CASSLPGQLNTEAFF
TRBJ2-2,-,-,TRBV7-8,TGTGCCAGCAGCTTAAGCAGGGTAACCGGGGAGCTGTTTTTT,CASSLSRVTGELFF
TRBJ2-7,few,-,TRBV3-1/TRBV3-2,TGTGCCAGCAGCCGCATGAGGGGGATCGAGCAGTACTTC,CASSRMRGIEQYF
TRBJ1-6,-,-,TRBV5-1,TGCGCCAGCAGCTATGAAGGGGGAACGAATTCACCCCTCCACTTT,CASSYEGGTNSPLHF
TRBJ2-2,-,-,TRBV11-2,TGTGCCAGCAGCGTTATGTCCACCGGGGAGCTGTTTTTT,CASSVMSTGELFF
TRBJ1-3,-,TRBD1,TRBV10-3,TGTGCCATCAGTGAATCCGTACAGGGGGCACCTGGAAACACCATATATTTT,CAISESVQGAPGNTIYF
TRBJ2-7,once,TRBD2,TRBV28,TGTGCCAGCAGTTCCCAATCGACTAGCGCCTACGAGCAGTACTTC,CASSSQSTSAYEQYF
TRBJ1-1,-,-,TRBV2,TGTGCCAGCTTACTCGGGGGATATAACACTGAAGCTTTCTTT,CASLLGGYNTEAFF
TRBJ2-7,few,TRBD1,TRBV3-1/TRBV3-2,TGTGCCAGCAGCCAAGCGGGGACAGGGTCAGAGGAGCAGTACTTC,CASSQAGTGSEEQYF
TRBJ1-1,once,-,TRBV7-2,TGTGCCAGCAGCTTAGCTTCCGGGAACACTGAAGCTTTCTTT,CASSLASGNTEAFF
TRBJ2-5,-,-,TRBV12-3/TRBV12-4,TGTGCCAGCAGTTTAGGTGCGGGAGAGACCCAGTACTTC,CASSLGAGETQYF
TRBJ1-3,-,-,TRBV28,TGTGCCAGCAGTATTCAGGGGACTGGAAACACCATATATTTT,CASSIQGTGNTIYF
TRBJ1-6,-,TRBD1,TRBV18,TGTGCCAGCTCATCAGACAGGGTTTCACCCCTCCACTTT,CASSSDRVSPLHF
TRBJ2-3,-,-,TRBV19,TGTGCCAGTAGTCCCTCTAGCACAGATACGCAGTATTTT,CASSPSSTDTQYF
TRBJ2-3,-,-,TRBV5-4,TGTGCCAGCAGCTTGGTTGCGGGCAACACAGATACGCAGTATTTT,CASSLVAGNTDTQYF